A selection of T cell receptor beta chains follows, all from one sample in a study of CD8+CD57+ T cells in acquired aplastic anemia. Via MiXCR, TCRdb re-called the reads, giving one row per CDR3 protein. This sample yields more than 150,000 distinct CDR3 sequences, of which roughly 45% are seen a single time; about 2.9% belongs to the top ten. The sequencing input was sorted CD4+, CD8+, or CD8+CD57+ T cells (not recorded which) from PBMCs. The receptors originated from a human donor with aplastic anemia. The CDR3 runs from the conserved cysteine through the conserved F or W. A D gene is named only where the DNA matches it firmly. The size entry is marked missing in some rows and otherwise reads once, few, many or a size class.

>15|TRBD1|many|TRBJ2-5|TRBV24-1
CATSDSTGAGETQYF
TGTGCCACCAGTGATTCGACAGGGGCCGGGGAGACCCAGTACTTC
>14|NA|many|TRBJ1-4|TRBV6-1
CASSAEAGAEKLFF
TGTGCCAGCAGTGCCGAGGCAGGGGCTGAAAAACTGTTTTTT
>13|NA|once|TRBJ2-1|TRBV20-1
CSASGFFGNEQFF
TGCAGTGCTAGCGGGTTTTTCGGCAATGAGCAGTTCTTC
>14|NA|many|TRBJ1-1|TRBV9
CASSKDGGRTEAFF
TGTGCCAGCAGCAAAGACGGGGGACGGACTGAAGCTTTCTTT
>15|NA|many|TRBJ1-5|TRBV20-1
CSASPPRGGSQPQHF
TGCAGTGCTAGCCCGCCCCGGGGGGGTAGTCAGCCCCAGCATTTT
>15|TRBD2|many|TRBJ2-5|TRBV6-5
CASSYLGTSRETQYF
TGTGCCAGCAGTTACCTAGGGACTAGCCGGGAGACCCAGTACTTC
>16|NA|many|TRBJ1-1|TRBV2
CASSVSGRVRGTEAFF
TGTGCCAGCAGTGTCTCGGGGAGGGTACGAGGCACTGAAGCTTTCTTT
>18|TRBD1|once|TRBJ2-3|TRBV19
CASSTDLTGTGSADTQYF
TGTGCCAGTAGTACTGACCTCACCGGGACAGGGAGCGCAGATACGCAGTATTTT
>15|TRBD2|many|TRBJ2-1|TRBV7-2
CASSSLAGSYNEQFF
TGTGCCAGCAGCTCACTAGCGGGATCCTACAATGAGCAGTTCTTC
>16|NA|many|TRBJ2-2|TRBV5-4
CASSLATSRSTGELFF
TGTGCCAGCAGCTTGGCCACTAGCAGGTCGACCGGGGAGCTGTTTTTT
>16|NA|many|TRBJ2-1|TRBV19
CASSIARAKSYNEQFF
TGTGCCAGTAGTATAGCAAGAGCGAAGTCCTACAATGAGCAGTTCTTC
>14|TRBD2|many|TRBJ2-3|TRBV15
CATRRAGDTDTQYF
TGTGCCACCCGGAGAGCGGGAGACACAGATACGCAGTATTTT
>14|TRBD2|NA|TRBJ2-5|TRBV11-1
CASSDTSGRMTQYF
TGTGCCAGCAGCGATACTAGCGGGCGGATGACCCAGTACTTC
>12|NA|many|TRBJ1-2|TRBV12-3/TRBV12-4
CASKPGQRTMTF
TGTGCCAGCAAACCCGGACAAAGGACTATGACCTTC
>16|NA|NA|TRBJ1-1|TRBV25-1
CASSSAPGTWNTEAFF
TGTGCCAGCAGCTCCGCGCCGGGGACCTGGAACACTGAAGCTTTCTTT
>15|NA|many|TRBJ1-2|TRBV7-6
CASSLEPSAVAGYTF
TGTGCCAGCAGCTTAGAGCCGTCGGCCGTCGCTGGCTACACCTTC
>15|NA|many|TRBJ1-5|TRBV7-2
CASSLKTGNYQPQHF
TGTGCCAGCAGCTTAAAGACAGGAAATTATCAGCCCCAGCATTTT
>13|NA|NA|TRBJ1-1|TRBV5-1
CASSPGLNTEAFF
TGCGCCAGCAGCCCGGGACTGAACACTGAAGCTTTCTTT
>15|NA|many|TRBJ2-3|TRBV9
CASSVSNRGSDTQYF
TGTGCCAGCAGCGTAAGCAATAGGGGGTCAGATACGCAGTATTTT
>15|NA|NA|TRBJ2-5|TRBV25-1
CASSRASTSGGTQYF
TGTGCCAGCAGCCGAGCCAGCACATCCGGGGGGACCCAGTACTTC
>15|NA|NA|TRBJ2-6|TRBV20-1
CSARHLGSGANVLTF
TGCAGTGCTAGGCATTTGGGCTCTGGGGCCAACGTCCTGACTTTC
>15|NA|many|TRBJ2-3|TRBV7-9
CASSFTASGTDTQYF
TGTGCCAGCAGCTTCACGGCCTCCGGGACAGATACGCAGTATTTT
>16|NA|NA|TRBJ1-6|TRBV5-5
CASSFGAGQRNSPLHF
TGTGCCAGCAGCTTTGGGGCGGGGCAGCGTAATTCACCCCTCCACTTT
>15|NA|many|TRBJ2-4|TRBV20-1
CSARETGLAKNIQYF
TGCAGTGCTAGAGAGACGGGACTAGCCAAAAACATTCAGTACTTC
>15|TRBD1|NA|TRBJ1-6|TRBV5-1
CASSLDRGPDSPLHF
TGCGCCAGCAGCTTGGACAGGGGCCCCGACTCACCCCTCCACTTT
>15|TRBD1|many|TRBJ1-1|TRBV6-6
CASIPRGQGGTEAFF
TGTGCCAGCATCCCACGCGGGCAGGGGGGAACTGAAGCTTTCTTT
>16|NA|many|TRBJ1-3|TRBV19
CASSIDGPVTGNTIYF
TGTGCCAGTAGTATAGACGGGCCCGTCACTGGAAACACCATATATTTT
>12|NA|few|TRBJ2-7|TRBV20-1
CSARNTFYEQYF
TGCAGTGCTAGGAACACGTTCTACGAGCAGTACTTC
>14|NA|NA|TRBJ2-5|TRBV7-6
CASSDSQGRETQYF
TGTGCCAGCAGCGACTCACAGGGTCGAGAGACCCAGTACTTC
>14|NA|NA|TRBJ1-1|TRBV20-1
CSARIADSYTEAFF
TGCAGTGCTAGAATAGCGGACAGTTACACTGAAGCTTTCTTT
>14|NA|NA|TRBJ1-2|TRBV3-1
CASSRQGSWGDYTF
TGTGCCAGCAGCCGACAAGGATCGTGGGGTGACTACACCTTC
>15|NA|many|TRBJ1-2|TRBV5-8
CASREIQGSGYGYTF
TGTGCCAGCAGGGAGATACAGGGATCTGGCTATGGCTACACCTTC
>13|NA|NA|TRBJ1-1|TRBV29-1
CSVEDGQLLEAFF
TGCAGCGTTGAAGATGGGCAGCTACTGGAAGCTTTCTTT
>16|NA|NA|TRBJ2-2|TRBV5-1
CASSLYGTTNTGEPFF
TGCGCCAGCAGCTTGTACGGGACAACAAACACCGGGGAGCCGTTTTTT
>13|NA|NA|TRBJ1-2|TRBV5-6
CASSTDRFHGYTF
TGTGCCAGCAGCACCGACAGATTCCATGGCTACACCTTC
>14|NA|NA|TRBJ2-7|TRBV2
CAGSSWTANYEQYF
TGTGCCGGCAGTTCCTGGACGGCTAACTACGAGCAGTACTTC
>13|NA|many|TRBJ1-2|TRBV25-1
CASSPGLIRGYTF
TGTGCCAGCAGCCCGGGACTGATACGAGGCTACACCTTC
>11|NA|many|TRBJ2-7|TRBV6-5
CASSSTLEQYF
TGTGCCAGCAGTTCAACCCTGGAGCAGTACTTC
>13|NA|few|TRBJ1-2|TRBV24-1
CATSEIGNYGYTF
TGTGCCACCAGTGAGATAGGAAACTATGGCTACACCTTC
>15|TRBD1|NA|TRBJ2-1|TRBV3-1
CASSHSGGSYNEQFF
TGTGCCAGCAGCCATTCAGGGGGCTCCTACAATGAGCAGTTCTTC
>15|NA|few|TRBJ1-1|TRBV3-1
CASSRSTGLNTEAFF
TGTGCCAGCAGCCGTTCGACAGGACTGAACACTGAAGCTTTCTTT
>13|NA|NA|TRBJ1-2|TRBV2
CASNGQLNYGYTF
TGTGCCAGCAACGGACAGCTAAACTATGGCTACACCTTC
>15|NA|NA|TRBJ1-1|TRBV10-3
CASSLVGHSNTEAFF
TGTGCCAGCAGCTTAGTGGGACATTCTAACACTGAAGCTTTCTTT
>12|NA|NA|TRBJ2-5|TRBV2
CASNGGQETQYF
TGTGCTAGCAACGGGGGCCAAGAGACCCAGTACTTC
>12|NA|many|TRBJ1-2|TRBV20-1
CSAKGDRYGYTF
TGCAGTGCTAAAGGGGACCGCTATGGCTACACCTTC